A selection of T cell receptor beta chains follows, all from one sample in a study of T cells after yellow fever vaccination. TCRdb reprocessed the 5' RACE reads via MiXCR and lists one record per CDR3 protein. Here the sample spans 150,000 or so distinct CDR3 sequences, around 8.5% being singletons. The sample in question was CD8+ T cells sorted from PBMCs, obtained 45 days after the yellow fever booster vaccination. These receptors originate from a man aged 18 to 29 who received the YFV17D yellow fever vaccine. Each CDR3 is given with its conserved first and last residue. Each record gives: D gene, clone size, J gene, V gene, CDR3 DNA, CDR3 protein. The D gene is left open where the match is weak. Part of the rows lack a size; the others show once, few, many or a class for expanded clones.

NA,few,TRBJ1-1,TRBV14,TGTGCCAGCAGCCAAGCCATGCGGTACTATGAAGCTTTCTTT,CASSQAMRYYEAFF
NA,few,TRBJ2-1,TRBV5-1,TGCGCCAGCAGCTTGGGCAGGAGGAACAATGAGCAGTTCTTC,CASSLGRRNNEQFF
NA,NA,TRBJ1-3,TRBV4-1,TGCGCCAGCAGCCAAGTACCAGGTGGAAACACCATATATTTT,CASSQVPGGNTIYF
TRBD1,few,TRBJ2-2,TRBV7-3,TGTGCCAGCAGCTTAACCCAGGGGGTTCTCACCGGGGAGCTGTTTTTT,CASSLTQGVLTGELFF
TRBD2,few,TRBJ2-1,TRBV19,TGTGCCAGTAGTCGACTAGCGGGGGGGCCCGGTGAGCAGTTCTTC,CASSRLAGGPGEQFF
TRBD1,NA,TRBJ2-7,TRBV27,TGTGCCAGCAGTTACGGACAGGCCTTAGGGGAGCAGTACTTC,CASSYGQALGEQYF
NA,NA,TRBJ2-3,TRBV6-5,TGTGCCAGCAGTTACTTGGCGGGGGCCCCGGGGGATACGCAGTATTTT,CASSYLAGAPGDTQYF
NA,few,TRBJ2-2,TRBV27,TGTGCCAGCAGTTTATTCGGCCCCCCCGGGGAGCTGTTTTTT,CASSLFGPPGELFF
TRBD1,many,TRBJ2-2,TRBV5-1,TGCGCCAGCAGTTCTCGCCAGGGGGCACAAGGCGGGGAGCTGTTTTTT,CASSSRQGAQGGELFF
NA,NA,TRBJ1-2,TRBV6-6,TGTGCCAGCAGTCTCAGAGGCAGGGGAACTAACTATGGCTACACCTTC,CASSLRGRGTNYGYTF
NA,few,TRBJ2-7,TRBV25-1,TGTGCCAGCAGTGCCTTTGGGACTGACTCCTACGAGCAGTACTTC,CASSAFGTDSYEQYF
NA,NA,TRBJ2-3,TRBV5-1,TGCGCCAGCAGCCCACTTGGAGGGGCCAATCTTACCCTGAGCACAGATACGCAGTATTTT,CASSPLGGANLTLSTDTQYF
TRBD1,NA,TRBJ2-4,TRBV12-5,TGTGCTAGTGGGGGGACAGCGGCCAAAAACATTCAGTACTTC,CASGGTAAKNIQYF
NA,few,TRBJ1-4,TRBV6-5,TGTGCCAGCAGGATCATTGCAACTAATGAAAAACTGTTTTTT,CASRIIATNEKLFF
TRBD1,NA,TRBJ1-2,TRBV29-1,TGCAGCGTTCGACAGGGAGTCTATGGCTACACCTTC,CSVRQGVYGYTF
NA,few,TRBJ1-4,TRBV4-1,TGCGCCAGCAGCCAATCAGGGTCTGTTGTGGGCGGAAATGAAAAACTGTTTTTT,CASSQSGSVVGGNEKLFF
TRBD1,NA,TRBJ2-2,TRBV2,TGTGCCGCTACAGGGGCCGGGGAGCTGTTTTTT,CAATGAGELFF
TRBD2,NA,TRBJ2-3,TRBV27,TGTGCCACGATGACTAGCGGGGGGACAGATACGCAGTATTTT,CATMTSGGTDTQYF
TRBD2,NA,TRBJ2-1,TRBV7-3,TGTGCCAGCAGCTTTGAACTAGCGGGGAACAATGAGCAGTTCTTC,CASSFELAGNNEQFF
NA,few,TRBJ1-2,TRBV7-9,TGTGCCAGCAGCCTACCGGTGGGGCCCGACCTATATGGCTACACCTTC,CASSLPVGPDLYGYTF
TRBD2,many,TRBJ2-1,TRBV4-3,TGCGCCAGCAGCCAAGAGCTAGCGGGGGAAGGCAATGAGCAGTTCTTC,CASSQELAGEGNEQFF
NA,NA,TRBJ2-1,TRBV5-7,TGTGCCAGCAGCTTGCGAGGGGATGAGCAGTTCTTC,CASSLRGDEQFF
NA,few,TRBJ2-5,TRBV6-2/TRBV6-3,TGTGCCAGCAGTTACCCGGACCAGACCCAGTACTTC,CASSYPDQTQYF